The sequence of this T cell receptor (beta chain) was determined in a study of metastatic and nonmetastatic thyroid tumors. Background on the study: The comparison covered peripheral blood and tumor or nodule tissue in malignant and benign thyroid patients.

Findings and caveats of the study: As reported, TCR beta diversity in blood and tumor was significantly higher in malignant thyroid tumors than in benign nodules.

Every patient underwent thyroid surgery untreated. Authors' methods: A papillary thyroid cancer distant-metastasis classifier was built from CDR3 differences across clinicopathological groups. MiXCR reprocessed the PCR reads for TCRdb. TCRdb's processing, not the authors' own work, is the source of the V and J calls. The sample comprises 20,000 to 25,000 clones, roughly a sixth of which are singletons, and approximately 35% rests with the top ten. Trimming at V came to 5 bases and at J to 1 base, leaving 9 bases not matched to a gene. The CDR3 length is 16 residues. This clone appeared many times. As yet, its antigen is unknown.

Sequenced material: blood. This rearrangement joins TRBV12-3 or TRBV12-4 to TRBJ2-3; 7 nucleotides match TRBD2. The TCR comes from a female donor with papillary thyroid cancer or a benign thyroid nodule (not recorded which). Some clones in this sample may be carry-over from other donors' samples. This CDR3 reads CASSPQTSAGTDTQYF. CDR3 bases: TGTGCCAGCAGTCCTCAAACTAGCGCTGGCACAGATACGCAGTATTTT.